This passage covers 19 T cell receptor beta chains from one sample sequenced in a study of human T cells and chemical hapten exposure. Within the library, unique molecular identifiers were attached to each individual cDNA molecule. Via MiXCR, TCRdb re-called the reads, giving one row per CDR3 protein. The repertoire includes fewer than 150,000 distinct CDR3 sequences, around 8.5% of them detected once, and around 1.4% sits in the top ten. Unfractionated whole blood yielded total RNA. The specimen sequenced was whole blood. Receptor source: a human donor in good health. Some clones in this sample may be carry-over from other donors' samples.

This clonotype was seen ten or more times. J is TRBJ1-1 and V is TRBV29-1; D may be TRBD1 (5 bases). This CDR3 contains 14 residues. V lost 6 bases and J 0 bases, leaving 14 bases between the germline ends. From germline, CDR1 is SQVTM and CDR2 ANQGSEA. The CDR3 bases are TGCAGCGTGTCGACGGCAGGGTTGAACACTGAAGCTTTCTTT. Translation gives CSVSTAGLNTEAFF.

This clonotype was detected many times. This chain joins TRBV20-1 and TRBJ2-1; 8 nucleotides agree with TRBD2. J was trimmed by 1 base and V by 0 bases; bases with no gene match: 11. CDR3 size: 18 residues. Germline loops: CDR1 DFQATT, CDR2 SNEGSKA (reference sequence). Here the CDR3 DNA reads TGCAGTGCTAGAGATCCGACGCGGAGCGGGGGTTCCTACAATGAGCAGTTCTTC. Encoded protein: CSARDPTRSGGSYNEQFF.

This clonotype has just a few counts. The rearrangement links TRBV6-5 to TRBJ1-6, with D hard to call. The CDR3 covers 15 residues. V lost 0 bases and J 5 bases, leaving 8 bases between the germline ends. Per germline, CDR1 MNHEY and CDR2 SVGAGI. The DNA for the CDR3 is TGTGCCAGCAGTTACTCGAGAGGAGATAATTCACCCCTCCACTTT. Translating gives CASSYSRGDNSPLHF.

V and J are TRBV4-1 and TRBJ2-5; 7 nucleotides match TRBD2. V trimming: 6 bases; J trimming: 1 base; junction bases outside the gene matches: 8. The CDR3 is 15 amino acids. The germline CDR1 and CDR2 sequences are MGHRA and YSYEKL. CDR3 amino acids: CASRTLGRGQETQYF. DNA of the CDR3: TGCGCCAGCAGAACTTTGGGGAGGGGCCAAGAGACCCAGTACTTC.

This clonotype was seen a handful of times. CDR3 sequence: CAISEGAGPTYNEQFF. DNA of the CDR3: TGTGCCATCAGTGAGGGTGCGGGACCGACCTACAATGAGCAGTTCTTC. The chain is built from TRBV10-3 and TRBJ2-1; D may be TRBD2 (6 bases). The length of the CDR3 is 16 residues. Germline values: CDR1 ENHRY, CDR2 SYGVKD. Trimming took 2 bases from V and 2 from J, leaving 13 bases between them.

The genes are TRBV12-5 and TRBJ1-1; D ambiguous. Germline V CDR1 and CDR2: LGHNT, FRNRAP. V gave up 3 bases and J gave up 6 bases, with 11 bases separating them. The CDR3 consists of 13 residues. This CDR3 is CASGFGLTAEAFF. The DNA of the CDR3 is TGTGCTAGTGGTTTCGGGCTTACGGCTGAAGCTTTCTTT.

This clonotype was picked up many times. This chain joins TRBV10-3 and TRBJ1-5; D might be TRBD1 (5 bases). Trimming shortened V by 3 bases and J by 7 bases, and 10 bases separated the two germline ends. The CDR3 has 13 residues. Germline assignment: CDR1 ENHRY and CDR2 SYGVKD. CDR3 nucleotides: TGTGCCATCAGTGAAGGGGAACTCCAGCCCCAGCATTTT. Translation: CAISEGELQPQHF.

This clonotype was seen many times. The chain combines TRBV7-2 with TRBJ2-7; 11 bases match TRBD2. CDR3 length equals 16 residues. V shed 3 bases and J 3 bases; nucleotides not matched to a gene: 7. Germline V gene lookup returns CDR1 SGHTA and CDR2 FQGNSA. CDR3 residues: CASSFLPGLAVYEQYF. CDR3 DNA: TGTGCCAGCAGCTTCCTTCCGGGACTAGCGGTCTACGAGCAGTACTTC.

This clonotype appeared a few times. The V gene is TRBV11-2, the J gene TRBJ2-6; 9 positions match TRBD2. In germline, CDR1 is SGHAT, CDR2 FQNNGV. J was trimmed by 0 bases and V by 8 bases; bases with no gene match: 14. The CDR3 totals 19 residues. The CDR3 DNA is TGTGCCAGCCATAGACTAGCGGATCCTTCGGGCTCTGGGGCCAACGTCCTGACTTTC. It is translated as CASHRLADPSGSGANVLTF.

The rearrangement links TRBV6-5 to TRBJ1-2; 8 positions agree with TRBD1. The CDR3 totals 14 residues. CDR1 is MNHEY and CDR2 is SVGAGI in the germline V gene. The V and J ends lost 5 bases and 7 bases, in that order; junction bases with no gene match: 9. The CDR3 coding sequence is TGTGCCAGCAGTCTACGCAGCAGGGGGCCTGGCTACACCTTC. This codes for CASSLRSRGPGYTF.

This rearrangement joins TRBV29-1 to TRBJ1-1, with 9 bases identical to TRBD1. The CDR3 is 11 amino acids. The J segment lost 8 bases and the V segment lost 7 bases, leaving 5 bases of the junction unmatched. Per germline, CDR1 SQVTM and CDR2 ANQGSEA. Here the CDR3 DNA reads TGCAGCGCACCGGACAGGGGAGAAGCTTTCTTT. Translating it yields CSAPDRGEAFF.

The chain links TRBV9 to TRBJ2-1; TRBD2 matches 10 bases. Germline V gene data show CDR1 as SGDLS and CDR2 as YYNGEE. CDR3 length: 17 residues. Trimming took 2 bases from V and 7 from J; bases not matched to a gene: 12. The CDR3, as DNA: TGTGCCAGCAGCGTGGACGGTCCTAGCGGGAGTAAGAATGAGCAGTTCTTC. Translation gives CASSVDGPSGSKNEQFF.

Worth noting for this clonotype: A junction end diverges from the germline sequence, so it may reflect a read error. This chain uses TRBV18 with TRBJ1-2; the match to TRBD1 covers 7 bases. There are 13 residues in the CDR3. CDR1 and CDR2 from the germline V gene are KGHSH and LQKENI. The CDR3 coding sequence is TGTGCCAGCTCACCCGACAGGGAGTATGGCCACACCTTC. It translates to CASSPDREYGHTF. Full variable domain (outside the CDR3, taken from reference TRBV18 and TRBJ1-2): NAGVMQNPRHLVRRRGQEARLRCSPMKGHSHVYWYRQLPEEGLKFMVYLQKENIIDESGMPKERFSAEFPKEGPSILRIQQVVRGDSAAYFCASSPDREYGHTFGSGTRLTVV.

This clonotype appeared many times. J is TRBJ1-1 and V is TRBV29-1; no clear D. Germline-derived CDR1 and CDR2 are SQVTM and ANQGSEA. This CDR3 has 13 amino acids. The ends were cut back, 2 bases at V and 13 bases at J, with 20 bases in the middle. This CDR3 reads CSVEFRLSKRDFF. CDR3 coding DNA: TGCAGCGTTGAATTTAGGTTGTCAAAGCGAGATTTCTTT. The full variable domain, its missing parts supplied by reference TRBV29-1 and TRBJ1-1, is SAVISQKPSRDICQRGTSLTIQCQVDSQVTMMFWYRQQPGQSLTLIATANQGSEATYESGFVIDKFPISRPNLTFSTLTVSNMSPEDSSIYLCSVEFRLSKRDFFGQGTRLTVV.

The table lists this clonotype with a few counts. V and J are TRBV18 and TRBJ2-2, with a weak D call TRBD2 (6 bases). V was pared by 8 bases and J by 0 bases, with 10 bases between. CDR1 and CDR2 from the germline V gene are KGHSH and LQKENI. The CDR3 length is 14 residues. The CDR3 DNA follows: TGTGCCAGCCCCGGGACTCCGAACACCGGGGAGCTGTTTTTT. This gives the protein CASPGTPNTGELFF.

With regard to this clonotype: Being one base from a much bigger clone, this may be a read error. The chain uses TRBV5-1 and TRBJ2-3, with 7 bases lining up with TRBD2. This CDR3 is built from 14 residues. CDR1 and CDR2 (germline): SGHRS, YFSETQ. The CDR3 sequence is CASSLAASGDSQYF. DNA for the CDR3: TGCGCCAGCAGCTTGGCGGCTAGCGGAGATTCGCAGTATTTT.

This clonotype was detected a few times. V and J are TRBV10-3 and TRBJ2-3; D not certain. CDR3 length: 13 amino acids. From germline, CDR1 is ENHRY and CDR2 SYGVKD. The V and J ends lost 6 bases and 2 bases respectively, with 9 bases between them. CDR3 in amino acids: CAIRGPVTDTQYF. CDR3 coding DNA: TGTGCCATCAGGGGTCCAGTCACAGATACGCAGTATTTT.

This clonotype was counted only a few times. The rearrangement uses TRBV11-2 and TRBJ2-3; D is ambiguous. The CDR3 extends over 17 amino acids. Germline V gene data show CDR1 as SGHAT and CDR2 as FQNNGV. V dropped 3 bases and J dropped 3 bases, with 19 bases sitting between them. CDR3 in amino acids: CASSLVLDRFRTDTQYF. The CDR3 nucleotides read TGTGCCAGCAGCTTGGTACTGGACCGATTTAGGACAGATACGCAGTATTTT. The complete variable domain, with remaining parts taken from reference TRBV11-2 and TRBJ2-3, reads EAGVAQSPRYKIIEKRQSVAFWCNPISGHATLYWYQQILGQGPKLLIQFQNNGVVDDSQLPKDRFSAERLKGVDSTLKIQPAKLEDSAVYLCASSLVLDRFRTDTQYFGPGTRLTVL.

Within the sample, this clonotype is medium-sized (0.01 to 0.1%). The rearrangement links TRBV12-3 or TRBV12-4 to TRBJ1-2, with D possibly matching TRBD1 (6 bases). This CDR3 comprises 17 residues. The V and J ends lost 6 bases and 0 bases respectively, with 20 bases between them. The CDR3 is CASRPGTSTRPNYGYTF. Here the CDR3 DNA reads TGTGCCAGCAGACCCGGGACATCAACGCGACCTAACTATGGCTACACCTTC.